Sequencing of this TCR beta chain was carried out in a study of cytomegalovirus exposure and HLA in healthy donors. Study background: An earlier analysis found some 120 million unique TCR beta sequences from 150 million to 200 million T cells.

CDR3 length: 15 amino acids. CDR1 and CDR2 (germline): SGHVS, FNYEAQ. The V gene end was trimmed by 5 bases and the J gene end by 2 bases; junction bases not matched to a gene: 7. The PCR was carried out with 60 Vbeta primers and 13 Jbeta primers. Profiling relied on immunoSEQ multiplex PCR, and the TCRdb table lists in-frame clones only, not all of them. This sample carries tens of thousands of clones, with around 7.1% going to the ten biggest clones. For this clone: Antigen specificity is unknown.

Study-level findings and limits: More than 15,000 TCR beta sequences were associated with HLA alleles at 0.05 false discovery rate in a later analysis.

This clonotype was sampled from a woman aged 40 to 50 in good health and CMV-seronegative. The sample was PBMCs. The chain uses TRBV7-6 and TRBJ2-3, with 7 bases identical to TRBD2. The CDR3 region is CASSLSGSNTDTQYF. Here the CDR3 DNA reads TGTGCCAGCAGCCTTAGCGGGTCCAACACAGATACGCAGTATTTT.